The following is a T cell receptor beta chain sequence with its context. No cognate antigen has been identified for it. There are no base qualities to consult, and no much larger clone falls within one base. The sample comes from a study of blood T cell repertoires in COVID-19 (dated by TCRdb to 2018 to 2020). Broadly, across the study: The collaborator samples originated in the United States, Italy and Spain and spanned the acute and convalescent phases of COVID-19. The samples were drawn from the first 160 participants of the ongoing ImmuneRACE study and from 1,254 subjects provided by 6 global collaborators. Nearly every sample came with metadata listing a de-identified subject ID, COVID-19 status, age in years and sex. Deeply sampled blood TCRbeta repertoires from subjects exposed to, actively infected with, or recovered from COVID-19 were included in the dataset. The repertoires were made available in a free public database intended to serve as a resource for research on the immune response to SARS-CoV-2. Where HLA class I and class II types were available, the types were taken from metadata supplied by the sample provider, not from assay-based typing. The material from the prospective study consisted of cDNA or gDNA derived from T cells, B-cell-depleted T cells, or PBMCs.

The immunoSEQ Assay, a bias-controlled multiplex PCR, was used to amplify TCRbeta CDR3 regions from genomic DNA. Under the source paper's analysis protocol: Within the assay, amplification of reference gene primers was used to estimate how many nucleated cells each sample contained. Sequence reads were collapsed and filtered to measure the absolute abundance of every unique TCRbeta CDR3 rearrangement. For each sample, productive Simpson clonality was calculated as the square root of Simpson's diversity index over productive rearrangements. As stored in TCRdb, this immuneACCESS dataset retains in-frame rearrangements with V and J assigned. A fraction of the clones does not appear; measured against another copy, unresolved V genes explain less than half of the discrepancy, and the remainder lacks a known reason. V and J calls and clone size are copied from that table; D and trimming were computed from the DNA. For this sample there are approximately 230,000 clones; about nine tenths appear just once. The biggest ten clones account for 5% to 6.5% of the sample.

Here is what the overall study found, with its caveats: Clinical and demographic metadata were provided uncurated, with the amount varying by source and participant.

Between the V and J ends, shortened by 4 bases and 2 bases respectively, the junction contains 13 bases. From cysteine to phenylalanine, the CDR3 is 15 amino acids long. CDR3 DNA is the only sequence kept; it has 45 bases, read in frame from the first base. For CDR1 and CDR2, the germline V gene lists KGHDR and SFDVKD. At one collaborating source in Seattle, patients were enrolled during active infection and were followed longitudinally through the course of disease. The collaborating institutions used their own protocols to collect whole blood in K2EDTA tubes. For TCRbeta analysis, collaborators shipped samples as frozen whole blood, isolated PBMCs, or DNA extracted from either of those sample types.

This TCR was sampled from a woman in her 30s with COVID-19, enrolled during active disease. The chain is assembled from TRBV24-1 and TRBJ2-5; the D gene assignment is ambiguous. The source material was peripheral blood. The nucleotide sequence is given as TGTGCCACCAGTGACTCCGACATCGGACAAGAGACCCAGTACTTC. It is translated as CATSDSDIGQETQYF.